The 23 T cell receptor beta chains listed next were all sequenced from one sample in a study of T cells expressing NK-cell markers. TCRdb reworked the 5' RACE reads into one entry per CDR3 protein, no DNA. This sample contains about 370,000 distinct CDR3 sequences. Sequencing was carried out using blood T cells: a sorted CD56 or NKG2C T cell subset, CD4+ or CD8+ T cells, or bulk PBMC T cells (not recorded which). All receptors derive from a woman aged 45-65 years in good health.

J is TRBJ2-1 and V is TRBV11-2. The CDR3 has 16 residues. In germline, CDR1 is SGHAT, CDR2 FQNNGV. CDR3: CASSLVPRGSYNEQFF.

This chain links TRBV3-1 with TRBJ2-3. CDR3 length: 15 residues. Germline loops: CDR1 LGHDT, CDR2 YNNKEL (reference sequence). CDR3 amino acids: CASTVSGSSTDTQYF.

The rearrangement uses TRBV9 and TRBJ2-7; the TCRdb call, TRBD1, lacks DNA for checking. This CDR3 has 14 residues. From germline, CDR1 is SGDLS and CDR2 YYNGEE. CDR3 sequence reads: CASSVGGWEHEQYF.

V gene TRBV12-3 or TRBV12-4 combines with J gene TRBJ1-2; TCRdb reports TRBD1, a call that lacks DNA to check it against. The CDR3 runs 14 residues. CDR3 protein: CASTEDRGQGGYTF.

This chain uses TRBV5-1 with TRBJ2-7; TCRdb designates TRBD1, a call that cannot be tested without DNA. CDR3 length equals 13 residues. Germline CDR1 reads SGHRS; CDR2 reads YFSETQ. The CDR3 protein is CASRGTGLYEQYF.

V gene TRBV27 combines with J gene TRBJ2-3; TCRdb picks TRBD1, but there is no DNA to check that call. The germline V gene has CDR1 MNHEY and CDR2 SMNVEV (reference sequence). There are 16 residues in the CDR3. This CDR3 reads CASNEIRGRRTDTQYF.

The chain joins TRBV29-1 to TRBJ2-1; TCRdb outputs TRBD2, but without DNA this stays unchecked. The CDR3 contains 12 residues. Germline V lookup: CDR1 SQVTM, CDR2 ANQGSEA. The CDR3 protein is CSVDGEGHEQFF.

The CDR3 loop is CASSPGTGGETQYF. The chain couples TRBV27 to TRBJ2-5; as DNA is missing, the TRBD1 call by TCRdb cannot be tested. The germline V gene has CDR1 MNHEY and CDR2 SMNVEV (reference sequence). This CDR3 comprises 14 residues.

The chain recombines TRBV5-1 with TRBJ2-2; TCRdb's assignment of TRBD1 cannot be checked, as there is no DNA. Looked up from germline, CDR1 is SGHRS and CDR2 is YFSETQ. The CDR3 contains 15 residues. CDR3 protein: CASTPEGSGTGELFF.

This chain connects TRBV11-1 to TRBJ2-7; TCRdb calls TRBD2, which cannot be checked without DNA. The CDR3 length is 11 residues. Germline assignment: CDR1 SGHAT and CDR2 FQDESV (reference sequence). The CDR3 sequence: CASSFGMGQYF.

The J gene is TRBJ2-1, the V gene TRBV6-6; the TCRdb D gene call, TRBD1, has no DNA to confirm it. Germline CDR1 reads MNHNY; CDR2 reads SVGAGI (reference sequence). The length of the CDR3 is 16 residues. The CDR3 loop reads CASSNTGTAIDNEQFF.

The V and J genes are TRBV20-1 and TRBJ1-6. There are 16 residues in the CDR3. CDR1 DFQATT and CDR2 SNEGSKA come from the germline V gene (reference sequence). CDR3 protein: CSARDTRSSYNSPLHF.

The rearrangement uses TRBV2 and TRBJ1-1; TCRdb calls TRBD1, which cannot be checked without DNA. The CDR3 length is 14 residues. Germline CDR1 reads SNHLY; CDR2 reads FYNNEI. The CDR3 is CASSYDRGGTEAFF.

V usage is TRBV10-3 and J usage is TRBJ2-5; TCRdb returns TRBD1, unconfirmable since there is no DNA. Per the germline V gene, CDR1 is ENHRY and CDR2 is SYGVKD. This CDR3 comprises 14 residues. CDR3 residues: CAIQKDRGQETQYF.

The chain couples TRBV11-2 to TRBJ2-4. Germline V gene lookup returns CDR1 SGHAT and CDR2 FQNNGV. The length of the CDR3 is 15 residues. The CDR3 is CASSLDVRAKNIQYF. The variable domain in full, with the rest retrieved from reference TRBV11-2 and TRBJ2-4, is EAGVAQSPRYKIIEKRQSVAFWCNPISGHATLYWYQQILGQGPKLLIQFQNNGVVDDSQLPKDRFSAERLKGVDSTLKIQPAKLEDSAVYLCASSLDVRAKNIQYFGAGTRLSVL.

The chain couples TRBV18 to TRBJ2-7; without DNA, the TCRdb call of TRBD1 cannot be checked. The CDR3 contains 14 residues. CDR1 is KGHSH and CDR2 is LQKENI in the germline V gene. The chain's CDR3 is CASSPQTGAYEQYF.

The chain carries TRBV20-1 and TRBJ1-1; TCRdb's assignment of TRBD1 cannot be checked, as there is no DNA. This CDR3 contains 15 residues. The germline gives CDR1 DFQATT, CDR2 SNEGSKA (reference sequence). The CDR3 protein is CSARDLTTGSLGAFF.

The rearrangement links TRBV5-1 to TRBJ1-1. The length of the CDR3 is 13 residues. Germline V gives CDR1 SGHRS, CDR2 YFSETQ. The CDR3 is CASSLSWTTEAFF.

The CDR3 sequence is CATAAGGESNQPQHF. This chain connects TRBV24-1 to TRBJ1-5. The CDR3 spans 15 residues. Germline CDR1 reads KGHDR; CDR2 reads SFDVKD.

V and J are TRBV27 and TRBJ2-1; no DNA is available, so the TRBD1 call from TCRdb remains unchecked. Germline V gene sequence: CDR1 MNHEY, CDR2 SMNVEV (reference sequence). This CDR3 is 14 amino acids long. CDR3 protein: CASSLSPSPNEQFF.

V and J are TRBV4-1 and TRBJ2-7. The germline V gene has CDR1 MGHRA and CDR2 YSYEKL. The CDR3 consists of 13 residues. The CDR3 sequence is CASSQSGLGEQYF.

This sequence joins TRBV29-1 and TRBJ1-5; TCRdb reports TRBD1, a call that lacks DNA to check it against. The CDR3 loop spans 14 amino acids. The germline V gene encodes CDR1 SQVTM and CDR2 ANQGSEA. CDR3 in amino acids: CSAQDRGLGQPQHF.

V and J are TRBV27 and TRBJ2-1; TCRdb outputs TRBD1, but without DNA this stays unchecked. Per germline, CDR1 MNHEY and CDR2 SMNVEV (reference sequence). The CDR3 spans 17 residues. Here the CDR3 reads CASSSGQGDPSYNEQFF.